The rows below give T cell receptor beta chains drawn from one sample of a study of T cell repertoires in cytomegalovirus infection. What these receptors recognize is not known. TCRdb re-analysed the reads in MiXCR, keeping a single row per CDR3 protein. The repertoire includes about 830,000 distinct CDR3 sequences, 30% to 35% of them detected once, and 9.5% to 15% sits in the top ten. Material: cultured CD8+ T cells from PBMCs, obtained from culture after CMV antigen stimulation. The receptors were gathered from a human donor in good health (CMV status not recorded). Some clones in this sample may be carry-over from other donors' samples. Both conserved end residues are part of each CDR3. Each record gives: CDR3 protein, CDR3 DNA, V gene, J gene, clone size, D gene. The D gene is left open where the match is weak. Only part of the rows carry a size: once, few, many, or a class if the clone is expanded.

CSAGPVPGTAMNTEAFF,TGCAGTGCGGGTCCGGTCCCTGGGACAGCCATGAACACTGAAGCTTTCTTT,TRBV20-1,TRBJ1-1,NA,TRBD1
CASSIGGNLGYGYTF,TGTGCCAGTAGTATAGGAGGGAATCTCGGCTATGGCTACACCTTC,TRBV19,TRBJ1-2,once,NA
CASSYSTGRAPRYGYTF,TGTGCCAGCAGTTACTCGACGGGGAGAGCACCAAGATATGGCTACACCTTC,TRBV6-5,TRBJ1-2,few,NA
CASSPLLAGAVETQYF,TGTGCCAGCAGTCCCCTACTAGCGGGGGCCGTAGAGACCCAGTACTTC,TRBV28,TRBJ2-5,NA,TRBD2
CASSLDFGSYTGELFF,TGTGCCAGCAGCTTAGATTTCGGCTCCTACACCGGGGAGCTGTTTTTT,TRBV11-2,TRBJ2-2,NA,NA
CASSFLYSGTANEKLFF,TGTGCCAGCAGTTTCCTCTATTCCGGGACAGCTAATGAAAAACTGTTTTTT,TRBV12-3/TRBV12-4,TRBJ1-4,NA,TRBD1
CASSAGDSAYNSPLHF,TGTGCCAGCAGCGCGGGGGACAGCGCCTATAATTCACCCCTCCACTTT,TRBV9,TRBJ1-6,NA,TRBD1
CASSRGQSTTNEKLFF,TGTGCCAGCAGTCGGGGACAGTCTACAACTAATGAAAAACTGTTTTTT,TRBV27,TRBJ1-4,NA,TRBD1
CASSTSLGARGNQPQHF,TGCGCCAGCAGTACCTCCTTAGGGGCGCGAGGCAATCAGCCCCAGCATTTT,TRBV23-1,TRBJ1-5,NA,NA
CSAPDRGPNTEAFF,TGCAGTGCTCCTGACAGGGGGCCGAACACTGAAGCTTTCTTT,TRBV20-1,TRBJ1-1,many,TRBD1
CASSPWTSGGWSEQFF,TGTGCCAGCAGCCCCTGGACTAGCGGGGGATGGAGTGAGCAGTTCTTC,TRBV7-8,TRBJ2-1,many,TRBD2
CATSDSDSGEGYTF,TGTGCCACCAGTGACAGTGATTCAGGGGAAGGCTACACCTTC,TRBV24-1,TRBJ1-2,NA,NA
CASTPRDRGDRVQFF,TGTGCCAGCACACCTCGGGACAGGGGGGATCGGGTGCAGTTCTTC,TRBV7-6,TRBJ2-1,NA,TRBD1
CASSLPGTRYSNQPQHF,TGTGCCAGCAGCTTACCAGGAACACGCTATAGCAATCAGCCCCAGCATTTT,TRBV7-3,TRBJ1-5,many,NA
CASSLAGTGGVEAFF,TGTGCCAGCAGCTTGGCAGGGACAGGGGGCGTGGAAGCTTTCTTT,TRBV5-6,TRBJ1-1,NA,TRBD1
CASSYGRGPEQFF,TGTGCCAGCAGTTACGGTCGGGGGCCTGAGCAGTTCTTC,TRBV6-5,TRBJ2-1,few,NA
CASSPKVGGLPSISYNEQFF,TGTGCCAGCAGCCCAAAGGTGGGGGGCTTACCTTCGATCTCCTACAATGAGCAGTTCTTC,TRBV4-2,TRBJ2-1,few,NA
CASSEARTLYEQYF,TGTGCCAGCAGTGAAGCTCGGACCCTATACGAGCAGTACTTC,TRBV6-1,TRBJ2-7,many,NA
CASSLGVSGGSLRMSEQFF,TGTGCCAGCAGCTTAGGTGTTAGCGGGGGGTCCCTCAGAATGAGTGAGCAGTTCTTC,TRBV7-9,TRBJ2-1,NA,TRBD2
CSARAPDRSLVYGYTF,TGCAGTGCTAGAGCCCCGGACAGATCCTTGGTCTATGGCTACACCTTC,TRBV20-1,TRBJ1-2,NA,NA
CAAGPDPGVEQYF,TGTGCCGCCGGACCGGACCCGGGAGTGGAGCAGTACTTC,TRBV7-4,TRBJ2-7,NA,NA
CASSPDSFTEAFF,TGTGCCAGCAGTCCCGATTCTTTCACTGAAGCTTTCTTT,TRBV28,TRBJ1-1,NA,NA
CASSLGAVGFSYEQYF,TGTGCCAGCAGCTTAGGGGCAGTCGGATTTTCCTACGAGCAGTACTTC,TRBV7-9,TRBJ2-7,NA,NA
CASTGGAGQPQHF,TGCGCCAGCACAGGGGGCGCAGGGCAGCCCCAGCATTTT,TRBV4-3,TRBJ1-5,NA,TRBD1
CASSSYQGGLDQPQHF,TGTGCCAGCAGCTCGTACCAGGGAGGATTGGATCAGCCCCAGCATTTT,TRBV4-2,TRBJ1-5,many,NA
CASSHAPSGGADEQFF,TGCGCCAGCAGCCATGCCCCTAGCGGGGGGGCCGATGAGCAGTTCTTC,TRBV4-1,TRBJ2-1,NA,TRBD2
CASSISDRGSDEQYF,TGTGCCAGTAGTATATCGGACAGGGGATCTGACGAGCAGTACTTC,TRBV19,TRBJ2-7,few,TRBD1
CASKGGFMNTEAFF,TGTGCCAGCAAAGGGGGGTTTATGAACACTGAAGCTTTCTTT,TRBV7-9,TRBJ1-1,few,NA
CASSQTTGVSDGYTF,TGCGCCAGCAGCCAGACTACAGGGGTTTCCGATGGCTACACCTTC,TRBV4-1,TRBJ1-2,NA,TRBD1
CASSFGRPNEKLFF,TGTGCCAGCAGCTTCGGCCGGCCTAATGAAAAACTGTTTTTT,TRBV5-6,TRBJ1-4,many,NA
CASSLVGASEAFF,TGTGCCAGCAGCCTAGTAGGAGCGTCGGAAGCTTTCTTT,TRBV28,TRBJ1-1,NA,NA
CASSYGAVQPQHF,TGTGCCAGCAGTTACGGGGCGGTTCAGCCCCAGCATTTT,TRBV6-2/TRBV6-3,TRBJ1-5,NA,NA
CASSQRGSGNTIYF,TGTGCCAGCAGCCAGAGAGGGTCAGGAAACACCATATATTTT,TRBV14,TRBJ1-3,NA,NA
CASSLKSDRGPGNTEAFF,TGTGCCAGCAGCCTAAAATCGGACAGGGGGCCGGGGAACACTGAAGCTTTCTTT,TRBV12-3/TRBV12-4,TRBJ1-1,NA,TRBD1
CASSEATEAFF,TGTGCCAGCAGTGAAGCCACTGAAGCTTTCTTT,TRBV2,TRBJ1-1,NA,NA
CVSSPWAGSNYGYTF,TGTGTCAGCAGTCCCTGGGCGGGATCCAACTATGGCTACACCTTC,TRBV7-2,TRBJ1-2,NA,NA
CAISGPGTGAYEQYF,TGTGCCATCAGTGGCCCGGGGACAGGAGCCTACGAGCAGTACTTC,TRBV10-3,TRBJ2-7,NA,TRBD1
CASSLEGTSGGYEQYF,TGTGCCAGCAGTTTAGAAGGGACTAGCGGGGGGTACGAGCAGTACTTC,TRBV27,TRBJ2-7,NA,TRBD2
CASRSGRAGGLSYNEQFF,TGTGCCAGCAGGTCGGGGAGAGCGGGGGGCCTCTCCTACAATGAGCAGTTCTTC,TRBV28,TRBJ2-1,few,TRBD2
CASSQGGGGGTDTQYF,TGCGCCAGCAGCCAAGGGGGCGGGGGGGGTACAGATACGCAGTATTTT,TRBV4-1,TRBJ2-3,NA,TRBD2
CASSLARGVGDTGELFF,TGTGCCAGCAGCTTAGCGAGGGGGGTCGGGGACACCGGGGAGCTGTTTTTT,TRBV7-6,TRBJ2-2,few,NA
CASTPTRGTDTQYF,TGTGCCAGCACCCCGACAAGGGGCACAGATACGCAGTATTTT,TRBV7-9,TRBJ2-3,few,NA